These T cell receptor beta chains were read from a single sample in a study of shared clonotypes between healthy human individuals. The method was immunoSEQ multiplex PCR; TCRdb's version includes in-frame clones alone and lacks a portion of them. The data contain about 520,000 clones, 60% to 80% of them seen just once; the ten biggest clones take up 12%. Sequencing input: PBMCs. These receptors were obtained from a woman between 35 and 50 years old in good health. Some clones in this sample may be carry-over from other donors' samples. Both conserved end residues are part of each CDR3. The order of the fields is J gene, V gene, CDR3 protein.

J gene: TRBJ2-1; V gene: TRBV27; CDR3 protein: CASSFGWEGPYNEQFF
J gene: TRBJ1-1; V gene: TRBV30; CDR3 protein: CAWTLGGLSEAFF
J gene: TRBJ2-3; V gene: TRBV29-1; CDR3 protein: CSVEGPPFRGKDTDTQYF
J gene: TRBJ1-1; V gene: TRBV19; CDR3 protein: CASSTAVNTEAFF
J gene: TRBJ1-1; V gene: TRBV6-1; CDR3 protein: CASSEGGLTEAFF
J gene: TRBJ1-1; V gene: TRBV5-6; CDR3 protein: CASSWGTGMNTEAFF
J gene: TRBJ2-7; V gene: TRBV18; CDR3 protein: CASSPSGGLATYEQYF
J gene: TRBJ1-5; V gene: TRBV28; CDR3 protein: CASRNPSSSAQHF
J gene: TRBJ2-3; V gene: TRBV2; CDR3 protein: CASSAQGRTDTQYF
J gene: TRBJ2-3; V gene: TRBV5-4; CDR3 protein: CASNLGGGPGIRDTQYF
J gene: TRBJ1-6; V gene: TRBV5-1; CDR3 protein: CASSQGSNSPLHF
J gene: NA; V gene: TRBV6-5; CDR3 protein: CASSDVYEQYF
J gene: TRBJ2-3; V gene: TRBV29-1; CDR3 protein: CSVAPSGTDTQYF
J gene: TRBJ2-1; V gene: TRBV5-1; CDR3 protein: CASRSPGTSVNEQFF
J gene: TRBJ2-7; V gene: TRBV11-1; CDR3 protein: CASTVTSGPYEQYF
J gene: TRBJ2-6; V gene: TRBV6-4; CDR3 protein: CASSDSKGGGGANVLTF
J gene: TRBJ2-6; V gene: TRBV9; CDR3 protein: CASSAQASGAGANVLTF
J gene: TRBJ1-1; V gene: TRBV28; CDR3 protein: CASSFRGGSEAFF
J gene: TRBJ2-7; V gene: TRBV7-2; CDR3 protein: CASSQDLPSGRRYEQYF
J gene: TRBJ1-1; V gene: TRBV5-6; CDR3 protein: CASSLALTGEKNTEAFF
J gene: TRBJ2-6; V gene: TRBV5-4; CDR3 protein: CASSLGVGGANVLTF
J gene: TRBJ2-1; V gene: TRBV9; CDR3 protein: CASSGMVAGNNEQFF
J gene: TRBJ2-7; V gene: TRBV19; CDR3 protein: CASSNGGRVYEQYF
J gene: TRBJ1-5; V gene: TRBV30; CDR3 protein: CAIDRGNQPQHF
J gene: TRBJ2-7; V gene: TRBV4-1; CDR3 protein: CASSQRDRGSYEQYF
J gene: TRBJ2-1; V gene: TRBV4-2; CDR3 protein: CASSQDGPAGGDREQFF
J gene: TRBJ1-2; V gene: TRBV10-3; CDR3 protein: CAISESAPGQGTFDGYTF
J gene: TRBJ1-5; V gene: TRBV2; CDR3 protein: CASSEGTGWQPQHF
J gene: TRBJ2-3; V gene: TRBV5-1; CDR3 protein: CASTPGSGGGDTQYF
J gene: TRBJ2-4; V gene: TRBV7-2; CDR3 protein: CASTERAAKNIQYF
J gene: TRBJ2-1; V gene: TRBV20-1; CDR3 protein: CSVGGYNEQFF
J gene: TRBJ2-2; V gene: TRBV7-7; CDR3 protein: CASSETRTGELFF
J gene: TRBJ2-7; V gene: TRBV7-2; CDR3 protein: CASSFDRVYEQYF
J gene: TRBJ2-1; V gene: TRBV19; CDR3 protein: CASSMWGMNNEQFF
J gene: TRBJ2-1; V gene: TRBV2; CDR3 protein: CASSATSGSSYNEQFF
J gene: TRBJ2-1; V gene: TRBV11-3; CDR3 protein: CASSPNKRGVGFNEQFF
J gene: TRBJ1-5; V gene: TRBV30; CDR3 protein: CAWRGSGRNNQPQHF
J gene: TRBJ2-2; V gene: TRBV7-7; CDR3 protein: CASSLDIRTGELFF
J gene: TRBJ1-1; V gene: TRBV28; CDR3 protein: CASSPRRITSTEAFF
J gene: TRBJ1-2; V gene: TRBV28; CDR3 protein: CASSFSDFSYGYTF
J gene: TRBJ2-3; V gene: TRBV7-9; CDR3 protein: CASSLVAGGTDTQYF
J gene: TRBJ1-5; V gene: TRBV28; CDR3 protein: CASSLGTRGGQPQHF
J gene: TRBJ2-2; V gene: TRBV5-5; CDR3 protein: CVLLRGNTGELFF
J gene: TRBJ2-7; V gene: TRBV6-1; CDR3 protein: CASSPRLDPPYEQYF
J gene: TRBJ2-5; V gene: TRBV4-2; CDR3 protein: CASSQEEGQGKTQYF
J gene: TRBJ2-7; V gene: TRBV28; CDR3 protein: CASSLTQTYEQYF
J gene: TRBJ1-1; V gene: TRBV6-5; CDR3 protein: CASSRGSGDTEAFF
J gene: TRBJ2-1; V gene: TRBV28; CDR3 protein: CASSLAYTGLAYNEQFF
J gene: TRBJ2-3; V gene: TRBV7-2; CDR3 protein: CASSSGTSGDTSTDTQYF
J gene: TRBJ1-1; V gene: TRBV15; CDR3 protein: CATSPDRGPVTEAFF
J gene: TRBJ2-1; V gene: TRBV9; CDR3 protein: CASGPGPRPYNEQFF
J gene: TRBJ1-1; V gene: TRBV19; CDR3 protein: CASNSPGLNTEAFF
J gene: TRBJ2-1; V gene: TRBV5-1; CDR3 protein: CASSLASTSGGHNEQFF
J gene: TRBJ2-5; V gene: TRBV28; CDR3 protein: CASSSTDKGIETQYF
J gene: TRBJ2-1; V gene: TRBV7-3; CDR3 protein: CASSPDHSSYNEQFF
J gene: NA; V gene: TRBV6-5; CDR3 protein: CASSYSRYEQYF
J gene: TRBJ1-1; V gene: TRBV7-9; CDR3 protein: CASSFSQGSEAFF
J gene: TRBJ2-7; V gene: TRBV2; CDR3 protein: CAIETGAYEQYF
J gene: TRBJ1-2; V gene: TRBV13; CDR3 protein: CASSLNRGQTYGYTF